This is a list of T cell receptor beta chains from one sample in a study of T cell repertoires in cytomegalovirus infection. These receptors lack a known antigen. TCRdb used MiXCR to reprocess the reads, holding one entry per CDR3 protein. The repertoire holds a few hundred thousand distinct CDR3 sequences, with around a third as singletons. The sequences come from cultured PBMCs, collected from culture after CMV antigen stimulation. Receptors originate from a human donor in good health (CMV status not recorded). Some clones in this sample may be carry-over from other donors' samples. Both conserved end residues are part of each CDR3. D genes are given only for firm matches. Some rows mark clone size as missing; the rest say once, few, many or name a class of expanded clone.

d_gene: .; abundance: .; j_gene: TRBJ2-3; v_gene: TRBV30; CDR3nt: TGTGCCTGGAGAAGGGACTCCCGCACAGATACGCAGTATTTT; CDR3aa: CAWRRDSRTDTQYF
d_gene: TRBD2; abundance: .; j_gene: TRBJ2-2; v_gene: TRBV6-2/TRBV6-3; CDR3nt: TGTGCCAGCAGCCCGAGGGGACTAGCGGGATCGAACACCGGGGAGCTGTTTTTT; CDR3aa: CASSPRGLAGSNTGELFF
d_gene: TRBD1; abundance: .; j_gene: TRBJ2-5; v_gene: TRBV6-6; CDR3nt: TGTGCCAGCAGCTACACCGGGACAGACCAAGAGACCCAGTACTTC; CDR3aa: CASSYTGTDQETQYF
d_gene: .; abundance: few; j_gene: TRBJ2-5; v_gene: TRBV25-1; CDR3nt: TGTGCCAGCAGTCCCTGGGGGGGGGGCACTGGGGAGACCCAGTACTTC; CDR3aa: CASSPWGGGTGETQYF
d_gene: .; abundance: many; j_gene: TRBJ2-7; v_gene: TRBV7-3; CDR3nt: TGTGCCAGCAGCCAACAATGGGGCGAGCAGTACTTC; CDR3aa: CASSQQWGEQYF
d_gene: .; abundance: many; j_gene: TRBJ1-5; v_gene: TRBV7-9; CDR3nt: TGTGCCAGCAGCCAGGTGGAGGGCTACGAGGATCAGCCCCAGCATTTT; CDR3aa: CASSQVEGYEDQPQHF
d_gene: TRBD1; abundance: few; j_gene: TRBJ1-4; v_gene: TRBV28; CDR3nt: TGTGCCAGCAGCAACAGGGGCGTGGGGGAAAAACTGTTTTTT; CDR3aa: CASSNRGVGEKLFF
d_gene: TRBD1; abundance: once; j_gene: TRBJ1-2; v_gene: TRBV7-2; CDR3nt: TGTGCCAGCAGCCCAGTACAGGGGATCTATGGCTACACCTTC; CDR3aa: CASSPVQGIYGYTF
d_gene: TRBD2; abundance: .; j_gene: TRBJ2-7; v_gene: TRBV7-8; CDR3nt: TGTGCCAGCAGCTTAGGGGGACTAGACTACGAGCAGTACTTC; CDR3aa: CASSLGGLDYEQYF
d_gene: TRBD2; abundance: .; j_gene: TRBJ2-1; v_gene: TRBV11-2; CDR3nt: TGTGCCAGCAGACGTCCGCGGGAGGGTATTGAGCAGTTCTTC; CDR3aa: CASRRPREGIEQFF
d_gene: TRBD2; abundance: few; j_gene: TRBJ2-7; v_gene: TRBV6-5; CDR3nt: TGTGCCAGCAGTTACTCGGGACTAGCGGGATGGAACGAGCAGTACTTC; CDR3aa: CASSYSGLAGWNEQYF
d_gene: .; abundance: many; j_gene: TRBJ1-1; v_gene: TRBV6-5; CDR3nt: TGTGCCAGCAACCAGTTCGGGGGTCAAGCTTTCTTT; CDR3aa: CASNQFGGQAFF
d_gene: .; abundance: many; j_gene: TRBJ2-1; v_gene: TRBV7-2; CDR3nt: TGTGCCAGCAGCTTAGACAGGGAGCCCTACAATGAGCAGTTCTTC; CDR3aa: CASSLDREPYNEQFF
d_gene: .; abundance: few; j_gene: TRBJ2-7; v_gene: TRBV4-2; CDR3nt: TGTGCCAGCAGCCAAGATTCCCAATACGAGCAGTACTTC; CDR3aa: CASSQDSQYEQYF
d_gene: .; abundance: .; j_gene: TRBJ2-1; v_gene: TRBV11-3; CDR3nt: TGTGCCAGCAAGAGGCCTGGCAGGGCCAACAATGAGCAGTTCTTC; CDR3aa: CASKRPGRANNEQFF
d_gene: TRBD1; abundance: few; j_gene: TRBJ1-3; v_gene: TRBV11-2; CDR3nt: TGTGCCAGCAGCGTGACCGGGACAGGGCTTACTCCAGGGCACACCATATATTTT; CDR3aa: CASSVTGTGLTPGHTIYF
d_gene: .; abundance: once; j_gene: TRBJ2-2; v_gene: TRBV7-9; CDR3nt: TGTGCCAGCAGCTTAAGGGGGGGCATAAACACCGGGGAGCTGTTTTTT; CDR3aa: CASSLRGGINTGELFF